Listed below are T cell receptor beta chains from one sample, sequenced in a study of blood T cells in healthy people across ages. TCRdb called the 5' RACE reads again in MiXCR, with one record for every CDR3 protein. The data show over 950,000 distinct CDR3 sequences, roughly half seen once. The sample consisted of blood. Receptors were obtained from a woman aged 60-75 years in good health. Both conserved end residues are part of each CDR3.

V gene: TRBV2
CDR3 length: 11
J gene: TRBJ2-7
CDR3 protein: CASKYTYEQYF

V gene: TRBV28
CDR3 length: 14
J gene: TRBJ2-1
CDR3 protein: CASRNPSGSNEQFF

V gene: TRBV30
CDR3 length: 16
J gene: TRBJ1-2
CDR3 protein: CAWSFGTILGEYGYTF

V gene: TRBV20-1
CDR3 length: 12
J gene: TRBJ2-5
CDR3 protein: CSAQSRRETQYF

V gene: TRBV7-3
CDR3 length: 16
J gene: TRBJ2-6
CDR3 protein: CASSLLSNSGANVLTF

V gene: TRBV27
CDR3 length: 13
J gene: TRBJ1-2
CDR3 protein: CASSSTGEYGYTF

V gene: TRBV20-1
CDR3 length: 10
J gene: TRBJ1-2
CDR3 protein: CRAKEGGYTF

V gene: TRBV5-1
CDR3 length: 15
J gene: TRBJ2-7
CDR3 protein: CASSSGQGGFYEQYF

V gene: TRBV29-1
CDR3 length: 11
J gene: TRBJ1-2
CDR3 protein: CSVGTGGGYTF

V gene: TRBV11-2
CDR3 length: 16
J gene: TRBJ1-4
CDR3 protein: CASSVLPGQGNEKLFF

V gene: TRBV3-1
CDR3 length: 15
J gene: TRBJ2-4
CDR3 protein: CASSHHGGGSNIQYF

V gene: TRBV28
CDR3 length: 12
J gene: TRBJ1-2
CDR3 protein: CASGTADSGYTF

V gene: TRBV9
CDR3 length: 15
J gene: TRBJ2-1
CDR3 protein: CASSVGAGVVETQFF

V gene: TRBV2
CDR3 length: 12
J gene: TRBJ2-5
CDR3 protein: CASTRGEETQYF

V gene: TRBV29-1
CDR3 length: 17
J gene: TRBJ2-7
CDR3 protein: CSVEQGGEGDQSYEQYF

V gene: TRBV10-3
CDR3 length: 13
J gene: TRBJ2-7
CDR3 protein: CAISESGSYEQYF

V gene: TRBV7-2
CDR3 length: 15
J gene: TRBJ2-3
CDR3 protein: CASSSDRLEADTQYF

V gene: TRBV5-1
CDR3 length: 13
J gene: TRBJ2-3
CDR3 protein: CASTWDGTDTQYF

V gene: TRBV20-1
CDR3 length: 15
J gene: TRBJ2-1
CDR3 protein: CSAKRGSSSYNEQFF

V gene: TRBV19
CDR3 length: 16
J gene: TRBJ1-1
CDR3 protein: CASSILTGTANTEAFF

V gene: TRBV11-2
CDR3 length: 13
J gene: TRBJ2-3
CDR3 protein: CASSSDPADTQYF

V gene: TRBV27
CDR3 length: 14
J gene: TRBJ2-7
CDR3 protein: CASSGGLAHYEQYF

V gene: TRBV28
CDR3 length: 17
J gene: TRBJ2-1
CDR3 protein: CASSLAPTGATYNEQFF

V gene: TRBV20-1
CDR3 length: 14
J gene: TRBJ2-5
CDR3 protein: CSARDRRRTTTQYF

V gene: TRBV15
CDR3 length: 14
J gene: TRBJ2-1
CDR3 protein: CAIGERTGSGEQFF

V gene: TRBV3-1
CDR3 length: 17
J gene: TRBJ2-2
CDR3 protein: CASRKRRATTNTGELFF

V gene: TRBV29-1
CDR3 length: 17
J gene: TRBJ2-5
CDR3 protein: CSVEDRRLAGVTETQYF

V gene: TRBV6-2/TRBV6-3
CDR3 length: 15
J gene: TRBJ2-5
CDR3 protein: CTSTHRGLVSETQYF

V gene: TRBV21-1
CDR3 length: 16
J gene: TRBJ2-7
CDR3 protein: CASRSEPLKSSYEQYF

V gene: TRBV7-2
CDR3 length: 14
J gene: TRBJ1-6
CDR3 protein: CASSLGHPNSPLHF

V gene: TRBV28
CDR3 length: 22
J gene: TRBJ2-7
CDR3 protein: CASSPPPWRGTSVNHGSYEQYF

V gene: TRBV20-1
CDR3 length: 14
J gene: TRBJ2-7
CDR3 protein: CSAIGMRKTYEQYF

V gene: TRBV15
CDR3 length: 16
J gene: TRBJ1-5
CDR3 protein: CATSRVQGLGNQPQHF

V gene: TRBV7-9
CDR3 length: 15
J gene: TRBJ1-2
CDR3 protein: CASSATGTGADGYTF